This T cell receptor beta chain was identified during a study of cytomegalovirus exposure and HLA in healthy donors. Donors had nominal health at sampling but likely had unrecorded immune exposures. V was shortened by 0 bases and J by 4 bases, with 12 bases between the two germline ends. This CDR3 spans 14 amino acids. CDR1 GTSNPN and CDR2 SVGIG come from the germline V gene (reference sequence). Points on this clone: Its matching antigen is unknown.

Study results and limitations: In an earlier analysis, in roughly 580 donors, most V segments appeared productive either ~90% or ~30% of the time. Another analysis was done later, and it associated around 17,000 TCR beta sequences with HLA alleles at 0.05 false discovery rate. Sequences of the TCR beta chain were said to predict the HLA-A and HLA-B alleles of most subjects accurately.

Amplification used 60 Vbeta primers and 13 Jbeta primers. TCRdb's table, derived via immunoSEQ multiplex PCR, lists solely in-frame clones and lacks some. The sample lists approximately 110,000 clones; 79% were seen once. The material sequenced was PBMCs. The receptor's source is a woman in her forties in good health and CMV-seronegative. The chain couples TRBV30 to TRBJ1-1; D unresolved. The CDR3 protein is CAWSVRPEGTEAFF. For the CDR3, the DNA is TGTGCCTGGAGTGTACGGCCCGAGGGCACTGAAGCTTTCTTT.